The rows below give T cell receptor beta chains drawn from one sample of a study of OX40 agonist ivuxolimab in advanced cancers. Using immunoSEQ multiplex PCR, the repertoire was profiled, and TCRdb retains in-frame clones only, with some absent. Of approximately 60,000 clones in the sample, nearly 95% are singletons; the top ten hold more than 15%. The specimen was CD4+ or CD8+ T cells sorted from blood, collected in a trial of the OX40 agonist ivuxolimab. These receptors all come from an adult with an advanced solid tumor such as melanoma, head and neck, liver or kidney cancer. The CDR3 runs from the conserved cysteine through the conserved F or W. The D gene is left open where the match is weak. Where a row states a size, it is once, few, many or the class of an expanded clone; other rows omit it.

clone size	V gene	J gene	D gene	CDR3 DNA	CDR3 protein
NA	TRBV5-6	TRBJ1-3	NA	TGTGCCAGCAGCTTATTAAGCTCTGGAAACACCATATATTTT	CASSLLSSGNTIYF
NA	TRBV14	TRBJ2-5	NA	TGTGCCAGCAGCCATGGTTGGGGGGTGCGAGAGACCCAGTACTTC	CASSHGWGVRETQYF
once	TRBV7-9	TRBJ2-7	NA	TGTGCCAGCAGCTTAAGGAGAGGGGGGTACGAGCAGTACTTC	CASSLRRGGYEQYF
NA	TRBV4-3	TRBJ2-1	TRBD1	TGCGCCAGCAGCCAAGGAGGCGACAGGGACCACTACAATGAGCAGTTCTTC	CASSQGGDRDHYNEQFF
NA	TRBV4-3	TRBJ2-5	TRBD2	TGCGCCAGCAGCCAAGAGGGCCTAGCGGGCCCCTTTCACTTC	CASSQEGLAGPFHF
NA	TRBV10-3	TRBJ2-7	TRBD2	TGTGCCATCAGGACGGGAGAACTAGCGGACTCCTACGAGCAGTACTTC	CAIRTGELADSYEQYF
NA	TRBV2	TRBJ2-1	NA	TGTGCCAGCAGTGATGTTTACGGGATAAATGAGCAGTTCTTC	CASSDVYGINEQFF
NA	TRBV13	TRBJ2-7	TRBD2	TGTGCCAGCAGCTTATATAGCGGGAGCACCTACGAGCAGTACTTC	CASSLYSGSTYEQYF
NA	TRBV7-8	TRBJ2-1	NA	TGTGCCAGCAGCTTAGGGAGCTCCTACAATGAGCAGTTCTTC	CASSLGSSYNEQFF
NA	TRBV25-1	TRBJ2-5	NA	TGTGCCAGCAGTGAAAGGGGACACCAAGAGACCCAGTACTTC	CASSERGHQETQYF
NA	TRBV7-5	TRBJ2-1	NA	TGTGCCAGAAGCCCGGGCGGGACGGATTACAATGAGCAGTTCTTC	CARSPGGTDYNEQFF
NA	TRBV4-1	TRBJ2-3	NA	TGCGCCAGCAGCCAAGTAAAGGGGACAGATACGCAGTATTTT	CASSQVKGTDTQYF
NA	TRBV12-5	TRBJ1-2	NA	TGTGCTAGTGGTTTGGAACCTACCCCCAAAACTAACTATGGCTACACCTTC	CASGLEPTPKTNYGYTF
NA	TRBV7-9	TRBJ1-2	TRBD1	TGTGCCAGCATCCCGGACAGGGGCTATGGCTACACCTTC	CASIPDRGYGYTF
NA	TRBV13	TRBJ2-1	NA	TGTGCCAGCAGCTTATTCCCGGGCAAAGGGTTCTTC	CASSLFPGKGFF
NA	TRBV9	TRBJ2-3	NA	TGTGCCAGCAGCCTATACATGACAGATACGCAGTATTTT	CASSLYMTDTQYF
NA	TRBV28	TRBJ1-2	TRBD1	TGTGCCAGCAGTCCGACACAGGGGTTCGATGGCTACACCTTC	CASSPTQGFDGYTF
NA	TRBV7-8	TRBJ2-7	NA	TGTGCCAGCAGCCAGGACAGAGCCTACGAGCAGTACTTC	CASSQDRAYEQYF
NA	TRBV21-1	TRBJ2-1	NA	TGTGCCAGCAGCAAGGAGGGACCAAATGAGCAGTTCTTC	CASSKEGPNEQFF
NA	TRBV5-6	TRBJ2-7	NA	TGTGCCAGCAGCTTGGTTAGGGAGCAGTACTTC	CASSLVREQYF
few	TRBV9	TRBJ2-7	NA	TGTGCCAGCAGCGTAGGAATAGGCCGCGAGCAGTACTTC	CASSVGIGREQYF
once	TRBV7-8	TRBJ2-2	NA	TGTGCCAGCAGCTTAGGGGGTTCCGGGGAGCTGTTTTTT	CASSLGGSGELFF
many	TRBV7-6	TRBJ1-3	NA	TGTGCCAGCAGCTTAGGGGCCCAGTTCTCTGGAAACACCATATATTTT	CASSLGAQFSGNTIYF
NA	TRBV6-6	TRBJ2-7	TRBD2	TGTGCCAGCAGCCCCCCTAGCGGGAGACCCTACGAGCAGTACTTC	CASSPPSGRPYEQYF
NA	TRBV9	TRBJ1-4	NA	TGTGCCAGCAGCGTAGAGGGCAGGGCTGGGGAAAAACTGTTTTTT	CASSVEGRAGEKLFF
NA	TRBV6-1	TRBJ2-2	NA	TGTGCCAGCAGTGAACTAGATTGGCGGGAAGCGAACACCGGGGAGCTGTTTTTT	CASSELDWREANTGELFF
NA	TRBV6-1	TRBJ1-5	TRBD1	TGTGCCAGTTGGGACAGGGGATATAGCAATCAGCCCCAGCATTTT	CASWDRGYSNQPQHF
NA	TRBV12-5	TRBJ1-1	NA	TGTGCTAGTGGTTTGGATATGGCGACTGAAGCTTTCTTT	CASGLDMATEAFF
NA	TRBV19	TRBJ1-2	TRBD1	TGTGCCAGTAGTATAACAGGGGGCAACTATGGCTACACCTTC	CASSITGGNYGYTF
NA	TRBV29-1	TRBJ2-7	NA	TGCAGCGTTGAAGATGGCTCCTACGAGCAGTACTTC	CSVEDGSYEQYF
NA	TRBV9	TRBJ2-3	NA	TGTGCCAGCAGCGTAGGAGCGGAGACAGATACGCAGTATTTT	CASSVGAETDTQYF
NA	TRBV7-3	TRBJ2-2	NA	TGTGCCAGCCGGAACACCGGGGAGCTGTTTTTT	CASRNTGELFF
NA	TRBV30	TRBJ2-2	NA	TGTGCCTGGAGTGTACCCCAGGTGGACACCGGGGAGCTGTTTTTT	CAWSVPQVDTGELFF
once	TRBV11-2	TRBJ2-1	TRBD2	TGTGCCAGCAGCTTAGGGGCTAGCGGCTACAATGAGCAGTTCTTC	CASSLGASGYNEQFF
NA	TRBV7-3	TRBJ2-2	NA	TGTGCCAGCAGCTTATTCTGGAACACCGGGGAGCTGTTTTTT	CASSLFWNTGELFF
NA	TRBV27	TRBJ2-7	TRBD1	TGTGCCAGCAGTTCGGGGACAGGGTACGAGCAGTACTTC	CASSSGTGYEQYF
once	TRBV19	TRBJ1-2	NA	TGTGCCAGTAGTAATGGGCTCACGGATCCTTATGGCTACACCTTC	CASSNGLTDPYGYTF
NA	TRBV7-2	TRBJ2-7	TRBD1	TGTGCCAGCAGCACCCGGGACAGGGGTTCCGAGCAGTACTTC	CASSTRDRGSEQYF
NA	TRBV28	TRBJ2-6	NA	TGTGCCAGCAGTTTATATATGGGGTCTGGGGCCAACGTCCTGACTTTC	CASSLYMGSGANVLTF
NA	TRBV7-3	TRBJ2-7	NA	TGTGCCAGCAGCAGTCCGGCCTTGGGGTTGGGCGAGCAGTACTTC	CASSSPALGLGEQYF
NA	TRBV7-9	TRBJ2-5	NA	TGTGCCAGCAGCTTTATGGGGGTCCAACAAGAGACCCAGTACTTC	CASSFMGVQQETQYF
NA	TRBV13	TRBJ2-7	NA	TGTGCCAGCAGCCCATCTGGGCAGGGAAACTACGAGCAGTACTTC	CASSPSGQGNYEQYF
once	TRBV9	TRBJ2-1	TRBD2	TGTGCCAGCAGCGTAGGTTGGGGGAGGGATGAGCAGTTCTTC	CASSVGWGRDEQFF
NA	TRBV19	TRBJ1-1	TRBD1	TGTGCCAGTAGTAACCGGGACAGGGGGCTACTAGGTAACACTGAAGCTTTCTTT	CASSNRDRGLLGNTEAFF
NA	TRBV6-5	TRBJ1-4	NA	TGTGCCAGCAGTTACTCCCGTGATATTTGGGAAAAACTGTTTTTT	CASSYSRDIWEKLFF
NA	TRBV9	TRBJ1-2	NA	TGTGCCAGCAGCGTAGTCCTGGGCTATGGCTACACCTTC	CASSVVLGYGYTF
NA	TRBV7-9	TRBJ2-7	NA	TGTGCCAGCAGCTTTATCGGTATGTCAGTTCCCCACGAGCAGTACTTC	CASSFIGMSVPHEQYF
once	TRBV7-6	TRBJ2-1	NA	TGTGCCAGCAGCTTACGACTAGATCACAATGAGCAGTTCTTC	CASSLRLDHNEQFF
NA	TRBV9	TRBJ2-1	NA	TGTGCCAGCAGCGCTCACAGGGGAGGCAATGAGCAGTTCTTC	CASSAHRGGNEQFF
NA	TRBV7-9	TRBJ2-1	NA	TGTGCCAGCAAAGGCCCAGCGGGTTACAATGAGCAGTTCTTC	CASKGPAGYNEQFF
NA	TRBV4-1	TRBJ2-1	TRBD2	TGCGCCAGCAGCCAAGCGGTTAGAAGTGCGGGAGGGGGTAATGAGCAGTTCTTC	CASSQAVRSAGGGNEQFF
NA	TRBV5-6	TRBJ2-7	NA	TGTGCCAGCAGCTTGGAAGGGCGAGAGCAGTACTTC	CASSLEGREQYF